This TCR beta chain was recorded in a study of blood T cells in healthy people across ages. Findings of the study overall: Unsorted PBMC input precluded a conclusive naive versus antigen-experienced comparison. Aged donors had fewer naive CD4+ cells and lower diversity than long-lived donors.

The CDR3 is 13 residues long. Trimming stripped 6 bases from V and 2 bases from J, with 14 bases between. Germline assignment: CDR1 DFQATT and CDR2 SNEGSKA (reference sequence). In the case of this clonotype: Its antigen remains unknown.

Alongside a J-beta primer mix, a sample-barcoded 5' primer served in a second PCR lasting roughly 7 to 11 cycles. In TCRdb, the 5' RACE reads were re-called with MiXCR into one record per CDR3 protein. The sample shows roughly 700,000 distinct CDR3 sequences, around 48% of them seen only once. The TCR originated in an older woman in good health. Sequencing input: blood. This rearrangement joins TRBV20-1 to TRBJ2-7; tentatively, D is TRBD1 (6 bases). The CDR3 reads CSASQGTAYEQYF. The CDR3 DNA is TGCAGTGCATCGCAGGGGACCGCCTACGAGCAGTACTTC.